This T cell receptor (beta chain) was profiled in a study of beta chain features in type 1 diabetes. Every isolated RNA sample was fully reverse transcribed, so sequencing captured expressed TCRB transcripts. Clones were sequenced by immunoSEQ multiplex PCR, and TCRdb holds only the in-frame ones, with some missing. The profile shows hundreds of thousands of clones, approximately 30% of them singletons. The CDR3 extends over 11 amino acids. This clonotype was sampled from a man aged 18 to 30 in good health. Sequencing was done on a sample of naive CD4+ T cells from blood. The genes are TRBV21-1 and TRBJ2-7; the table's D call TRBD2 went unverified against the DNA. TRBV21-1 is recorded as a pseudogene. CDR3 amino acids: CASRRSYEQYF. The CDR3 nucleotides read TGTGCCAGCAGGAGGTCCTACGAGCAGTACTTC.